This T cell receptor beta chain originates from a study of T cells in Graves' hyperthyroidism and ophthalmopathy (dated by TCRdb to about 2019). Notes on the research overall: Peripheral blood was sampled at the time of initial diagnosis, prior to any treatment. A discovery cohort of roughly 100 patients, roughly 45 with Graves' ophthalmopathy and 55 to 60 with stable Graves' hyperthyroidism, was used to find distinguishing TCR V-J signatures. Whether ophthalmopathy could be predicted prospectively was tested in an independent validation cohort made up of 18 to 20 hyperthyroidism patients plus 17 patients who later progressed to ophthalmopathy. The 90 to 100 discovery patients were randomly split 7:3 into training and test sets. In about 6 Graves' hyperthyroidism patients, the study also compared T-cell repertoires from thyroid tissue with T-cell repertoires from blood. Following sampling, methimazole starting at 30 mg daily was given to hyperthyroidism patients, and high-dose intravenous methylprednisolone was given to ophthalmopathy patients. TCR Vbeta CDR3 sequencing of 120 to 150 peripheral blood samples (under 45 ophthalmopathy, about 75 hyperthyroidism and some 17 progressor patients) is reported in the paper.

Overall study outcomes, separate from this receptor: No statistical method was used to fix the sample size in advance, and group allocation was not hidden from the investigators. A model built on a 13 V-J signature distinguished ophthalmopathy from stable hyperthyroidism, reaching around 88% sensitivity and about 81% specificity in cross-validation and 80%/75% in testing. Most expanded thyroid clonotypes (frequency above 0.001) were also detected in blood, suggesting blood repertoires may reflect thyroid immune responses. In validation, the model predicted progression to ophthalmopathy a median of 6.5 months before onset, with 65% to 71% sensitivity and roughly 79% specificity.

This clonotype was observed at least ten times. What this receptor recognizes is not known. Base quality data are lacking; no much larger clone is found one base away. The TCR beta CDR3 regions were amplified from RNA transcripts. A first-round RT-PCR of the TCR CDR3 used the HTBI primer set with the Qiagen OneStep RT-PCR kit. Libraries were constructed in a second round of multiplex PCR, after which size selection and purification were carried out. Libraries were sequenced paired-end with 100 bp reads on an Illumina HiSeq2000. The paper's processing steps were these. SOAPnuke was used to process the raw data, throwing out any read that contained adapters or uncalled bases, had a mean Phred below 15, or lacked an exact constant-primer or identifier match. High-quality paired reads were merged using COPE v1.2.5, and each unique nucleotide sequence was defined as a clonotype. Clonotypes were aligned to IMGT TRBV, TRBD and TRBJ reference segments using MiTCR v1.1. Only V-J combinations with frequency above 0.0001, covering about 99% of repertoires, were analysed. A TCS score was defined as the ratio between F50 (clonal expansion) and ExV (chaos), using BLOSUM62-based TCRdist between CDR3 peptides within each V-J. Welch's t-statistics and random forest reduced some 510 V-J features to 10 to 15, which were used in a naive Bayes classifier (R e1071). TCRdb cleaned the public reads at Q25 with fastp, built clones with MiXCR and kept in-frame beta chains. Rows with a matching CDR3 protein are joined into one entry that keeps the most common DNA and genes. TCRdb, rather than the study authors, made the V and J calls. The sample includes some 340,000 distinct CDR3 sequences, with approximately 14% observed a single time. The leading ten clones occupy 34% of the sample.

In the ophthalmopathy patients, disease was moderately to severely active, with a Clinical Activity Score of 3 or more, a NOSPECS grade of 4 or more, and a duration of less than 3 months. Exclusion was applied to patients with uncontrolled infections, other autoimmune diseases, pregnancy or lactation. Diagnoses were established on the basis of clinical symptoms, serum thyroxine and TRAb, thyroid ultrasound, and orbital computed tomography. Ficoll-Paque density gradient centrifugation was used to isolate PBMCs from around 9.1 ml of fresh peripheral blood. Total RNA was extracted with Trizol reagent, and quality was checked on an Agilent 2100 Bioanalyzer. V loses 5 bases of germline sequence and J loses 1 base, and the interval between the two ends is 8 bases. The CDR3 runs 14 residues from the cysteine to the phenylalanine. Solely the CDR3 DNA is kept, with 42 bases framed from the first base. In the germline V gene (reference sequence), CDR1 corresponds to SEHNR and CDR2 to FQNEAQ.

Sequenced input: blood. The V and J genes are TRBV7-9 and TRBJ2-2, with no reliable assignment of the D segment. The source is a woman between 40 and 50 years old with Graves' ophthalmopathy. In nucleotide form, the sequence is TGTGCCAGCAGCCCCAGGAAGAACACCGGGGAGCTGTTTTTT. This encodes CASSPRKNTGELFF. The entire variable domain, with the stretches around the CDR3 drawn from the reference TRBV7-9 and TRBJ2-2 proteins, is DTGVSQNPRHKITKRGQNVTFRCDPISEHNRLYWYRQTLGQGPEFLTYFQNEAQLEKSRLLSDRFSAERPKGSFSTLEIQRTEQGDSAMYLCASSPRKNTGELFFGEGSRLTVL.